The 25 T cell receptor beta chains below were found in one sample sequenced in a study of long-term antiretroviral therapy in people with HIV. Researchers report immunoSEQ v3.0 was run at survey level. The assay was immunoSEQ multiplex PCR, and TCRdb's table has in-frame clones only and misses some. Of roughly 16,000 clones in the sample, 85% were seen once. Specimen: unsorted PBMCs, collected 0.5 years after starting antiretroviral therapy. These receptors all come from a woman aged 40 to 50 with HIV.

This chain uses TRBV4-1 with TRBJ1-4, with 7 bases aligning to TRBD1. Germline CDR1 MGHRA, CDR2 YSYEKL. This CDR3 contains 16 residues. With 3 bases clipped from V and 8 bases from J, the junction kept 12 bases outside the gene matches. CDR3 in amino acids: CASSQQATGRDEKLFF. As DNA, the CDR3 is TGCGCCAGCAGCCAGCAAGCGACAGGGCGGGACGAAAAACTGTTTTTT.

The chain has TRBV7-8 and TRBJ2-1, with 8 bases fitting TRBD1. CDR3 length: 15 residues. The J segment lost 2 bases and the V segment lost 5 bases, leaving 5 bases of the junction unmatched. Germline assignment: CDR1 SGHVS and CDR2 FQNEAQ. The CDR3 here is CASSPDRATYNEQFF. Here the CDR3 DNA reads TGTGCCAGCAGCCCGGACAGGGCGACCTACAATGAGCAGTTCTTC.

The gene calls are TRBV27 and TRBJ1-1; D ambiguous. Germline V gene data show CDR1 as MNHEY and CDR2 as SMNVEV (reference sequence). This CDR3 comprises 15 residues. Deletions cut 3 bases from V and 0 bases from J, with 11 bases between. CDR3: CASSLVGLMNTEAFF. DNA for the CDR3: TGTGCCAGCAGTTTGGTAGGGTTGATGAACACTGAAGCTTTCTTT.

This clone was seen a handful of times. The chain recombines TRBV4-3 with TRBJ2-7, with D maybe TRBD2 (6 bases). Germline V CDR1 and CDR2: LGHNA, YSLEER. The germline V and J ends were trimmed by 0 bases and 6 bases, with 18 bases remaining between them. CDR3 length: 16 residues. The CDR3 DNA sequence: TGCGCCAGCAGCCAAGATTTTGCGGGACCTGGGGTCGAGCAGTACTTC. Its translation is CASSQDFAGPGVEQYF.

The V call is TRBV5-8, the J call TRBJ1-1; the D is unclear. CDR3 length: 14 amino acids. CDR1 and CDR2 from the germline V gene are SGHTS and YDEGEE. V shed 1 base and J shed 3 bases, with 10 bases lying between them. CDR3 DNA sequence: TGTGCCAGCAGCTTGAGAGACCGGGACACTGAAGCTTTCTTT. As protein: CASSLRDRDTEAFF. Combining the CDR3 with reference TRBV5-8 and TRBJ1-1 gives the whole variable domain EAGVTQSPTHLIKTRGQQATLRCSPISGHTSVYWYQQALGLGLQFLLWYDEGEERNRGNFPPRFSGRQFPNYSSELNVNALELEDSALYLCASSLRDRDTEAFFGQGTRLTVV.

The rearrangement joins TRBV19 to TRBJ1-5, with 7 bases lining up with TRBD1. This CDR3 contains 19 residues. The V gene's germline CDR1 is LNHDA and CDR2 SQIVND (reference sequence). V dropped 3 bases and J dropped 0; count of bases not matched to a gene: 14. The CDR3 here is CASSIFEGQNIYSNQPQHF. DNA of the CDR3: TGTGCCAGTAGTATTTTTGAGGGACAGAATATATATAGCAATCAGCCCCAGCATTTT.

This clone was seen only once. The rearrangement joins TRBV7-9 to TRBJ2-1; 11 bases align to TRBD2. In germline, CDR1 is SEHNR, CDR2 FQNEAQ (reference sequence). Trimming at V came to 2 bases and at J to 7 bases, leaving 7 bases not matched to a gene. This CDR3 region has 16 residues. The CDR3 DNA follows: TGTGCCAGCAGCTTAAGGGGGGGACTAGCGGATAATGAGCAGTTCTTC. It encodes CASSLRGGLADNEQFF.

V and J are TRBV28 and TRBJ1-5, with D possibly being TRBD1 (5 bases). The CDR3 contains 14 residues. Germline CDR1 and CDR2: MDHEN and SYDVKM. Trimming shortened V by 5 bases and J by 10 bases, and 18 bases separated the two germline ends. DNA of the CDR3: TGTGCCAGCAGTCCACCGGATACAGGAGCTCCCCAGCATTTT. Its protein is CASSPPDTGAPQHF.

This rearrangement joins TRBV28 to TRBJ2-3; 12 bases agree with TRBD2. The V gene end was trimmed by 2 bases and the J gene end by 4 bases; junction bases not matched to a gene: 10. The CDR3 has 18 residues. Germline assignment: CDR1 MDHEN and CDR2 SYDVKM. CDR3 sequence reads: CASSLDHPGLAGSDTQYF. The DNA of the CDR3 is TGTGCCAGCAGTTTAGACCACCCGGGACTAGCGGGTTCAGATACGCAGTATTTT.

The genes are TRBV21-1 and TRBJ2-2; the table names TRBD2, a call not compared with the DNA. TRBV21-1 is deemed a pseudogene. The CDR3 has 15 residues. CDR3: CASSEAGVETGELFF. The CDR3 bases are TGTGCCAGCAGCGAAGCGGGAGTAGAGACCGGGGAGCTGTTTTTT.

This clone was seen a handful of times. The J gene is TRBJ1-1, the V gene TRBV5-4, with D unresolved. From germline, CDR1 is SGHNT and CDR2 YYREEE (reference sequence). V dropped 6 bases and J dropped 8 bases, with 11 bases sitting between them. There are 11 residues in the CDR3. DNA for the CDR3: TGTGCCAGCACAAAGAACCAAGAAGCTTTCTTT. It codes for CASTKNQEAFF.

The chain joins TRBV18 to TRBJ2-5, with 13 bases aligning to TRBD2. The CDR3 totals 16 residues. Germline V gives CDR1 KGHSH, CDR2 LQKENI. Trimming removed 5 bases from V and 11 bases from J; junction bases left unmatched: 14. The CDR3 is CASSSNPGLAGREQYF. The CDR3, as DNA: TGTGCCAGCTCATCTAATCCGGGACTAGCGGGACGGGAGCAGTACTTC.

The CDR3 is CASSIDGAGGKYNEQFF. Here the CDR3 DNA reads TGTGCCAGTAGTATAGATGGCGCGGGGGGAAAGTACAATGAGCAGTTCTTC. The chain carries TRBV19 and TRBJ2-1, with TRBD2 matching 8 bases. The length of the CDR3 is 17 residues. The V segment lost 0 bases and the J segment 4 bases; nucleotides outside the gene matches: 8. CDR1 LNHDA and CDR2 SQIVND come from the germline V gene (reference sequence). Combining the CDR3 with reference TRBV19 and TRBJ2-1 gives the whole variable domain DGGITQSPKYLFRKEGQNVTLSCEQNLNHDAMYWYRQDPGQGLRLIYYSQIVNDFQKGDIAEGYSVSREKKESFPLTVTSAQKNPTAFYLCASSIDGAGGKYNEQFFGPGTRLTVL.

The chain has TRBV28 and TRBJ1-5; D is undetermined. The ends were cut back, 3 bases at V and 5 bases at J, with 14 bases in the middle. Germline V lookup: CDR1 MDHEN, CDR2 SYDVKM. The CDR3 sequence is 15 residues long. CDR3 sequence (DNA): TGTGCCAGCAGTTTGTGGGGTAAGAGGGATCAGCCCCAGCATTTT. Its protein product is CASSLWGKRDQPQHF.

A remark on this clone: Germline and junction disagree at one end, which may indicate a read error. The rearrangement joins TRBV5-4 to TRBJ1-1; D is unresolved. The germline gives CDR1 SGHNT, CDR2 YYREEE (reference sequence). The CDR3 consists of 13 residues. The CDR3 region has the DNA TGTGCCAGCACCTTGGACGGATACACTGAAGCTTTCTTT. Encoded protein: CASTLDGYTEAFF. The full variable domain, completed using reference TRBV5-4 and TRBJ1-1, is ETGVTQSPTHLIKTRGQQVTLRCSSQSGHNTVSWYQQALGQGPQFIFQYYREEENGRGNFPPRFSGLQFPNYSSELNVNALELDDSALYLCASTLDGYTEAFFGQGTRLTVV.

The chain uses TRBV19 and TRBJ2-3; no reliable D call. Trimming removed 2 bases from V and 6 bases from J, with 3 bases in between. CDR1 and CDR2 from the germline V gene are LNHDA and SQIVND (reference sequence). The CDR3 is 11 residues long. CDR3 sequence reads: CASSITDTQYF. The CDR3 nucleotides are TGTGCCAGTAGTATAACCGATACGCAGTATTTT.

This clone has a single count. V is TRBV6-5 and J is TRBJ2-7; D unresolved. There are 13 residues in the CDR3. Germline V gene sequence: CDR1 MNHEY, CDR2 SVGAGI. Trimming took 2 bases from V and 2 from J, leaving 7 bases between them. The CDR3 loop reads CASSYGGPYEQYF. CDR3 nucleotides: TGTGCCAGCAGTTACGGCGGCCCCTACGAGCAGTACTTC.

V is TRBV7-2 and J is TRBJ1-1; the D gene is possibly TRBD1 (5 bases). CDR3 size: 15 residues. Germline V lookup: CDR1 SGHTA, CDR2 FQGNSA. V lost 2 bases to trimming and J lost 1 base, with 11 bases between them. Written as DNA, the CDR3 is TGTGCCAGCAGCTTAATCGCAGGGCAGAACACTGAAGCTTTCTTT. Its translation is CASSLIAGQNTEAFF.

The chain has TRBV6-1 and TRBJ1-5; D is unclear. V was trimmed by 1 base and J by 0 bases, leaving 7 bases between them. Germline V gene lookup returns CDR1 MNHNS and CDR2 SASEGT. The CDR3 extends over 15 amino acids. CDR3: CASSEEAVSNQPQHF. Written as DNA, the CDR3 is TGTGCCAGCAGTGAAGAAGCAGTTAGCAATCAGCCCCAGCATTTT.

This clone was observed once. The chain is built from TRBV5-1 and TRBJ2-1; possible D gene TRBD2, 6 bases. V was cut by 4 bases and J by 5 bases, with 19 bases left in between. CDR3 length: 16 amino acids. CDR1 SGHRS and CDR2 YFSETQ come from the germline V gene. CDR3 bases: TGCGCCAGCAGCCCCCGGGGTAGCGGAGTAAACAATGAGCAGTTCTTC. Translating it yields CASSPRGSGVNNEQFF.

CDR3 nucleotides: TGTGCCAGCAGTTGGGATAGGATTGGCAATGAGCAGTTCTTC. It yields the protein CASSWDRIGNEQFF. The rearrangement joins TRBV27 to TRBJ2-1; no firm D call. Trimming removed 4 bases at V and 6 bases at J, with 13 bases between. The CDR3 sequence is 14 residues long. Germline V gene lookup returns CDR1 MNHEY and CDR2 SMNVEV (reference sequence).

The chain has TRBV6-6 and TRBJ1-1; D not certain. The CDR3 has 12 residues. The germline V gene encodes CDR1 MNHNY and CDR2 SVGAGI (reference sequence). Trimming left V 7 bases short and J 1 base short, with 7 bases between. The CDR3 region is CASTRANTEAFF. CDR3 DNA sequence: TGTGCCAGCACCAGAGCGAACACTGAAGCTTTCTTT.

The chain uses TRBV7-9 and TRBJ1-1; perhaps TRBD1 as D (5 bases). V was trimmed by 4 bases and J by 10 bases, leaving 10 bases between them. The germline CDR1 and CDR2 sequences are SEHNR and FQNEAQ (reference sequence). The CDR3 covers 11 residues. In DNA form, the CDR3 reads TGTGCCAGCAGCTACGGGGCTGGAGCTTTCTTT. As protein: CASSYGAGAFF.

This rearrangement joins TRBV10-3 to TRBJ1-3, with D tentatively TRBD1 (5 bases). Germline V gene lookup returns CDR1 ENHRY and CDR2 SYGVKD. The CDR3 runs to 12 residues. CDR3 DNA: TGTTCCGGTGGGGACGAGGGAAACACCATATATTTT. Its translation: CSGGDEGNTIYF.

V and J are TRBV5-6 and TRBJ2-1; TRBD2 might be the D (6 bases). CDR1 is SGHDT and CDR2 is YYEEEE in the germline V gene. Trimming pared 4 bases from V and 4 bases from J, leaving 15 bases between. CDR3 length equals 15 residues. The CDR3 protein is CASSPGAGNYNEQFF. In DNA form, the CDR3 reads TGTGCCAGCAGCCCTGGGGCGGGAAATTACAATGAGCAGTTCTTC.